This T cell receptor beta chain is from a study of CD8 T cells in Susac syndrome (dated by TCRdb to the late 2010s). Study-level background: Whether CD8+ T cell activation and differentiation in Susac syndrome was antigen driven was tested using repertoire sequencing.

As for this clonotype: The specificity of this receptor is unknown. Base quality data are lacking; no much larger clone is found one base away.

Here is what the overall study found, with its caveats: The TCR sequencing and HLA analysis was acknowledged to have included a relatively small number of individuals.

High-throughput TCR beta sequencing profiled peripheral blood CD8+ and CD4+ T cells from healthy donors, Susac syndrome patients and multiple sclerosis patients. Healthy donors were age- and sex-matched controls. CD8+ TEMRA cells were enriched by FACS, while bulk CD8+ and CD4+ T cells were purified by magnetic negative isolation. Blood was collected in EDTA tubes and processed within 24 hours, with PBMCs isolated through density gradient centrifugation. PBMCs intended for TCR sequencing were cryopreserved in liquid nitrogen and thawed later in a water bath at 37 degrees C. The sorted or isolated CD4+, CD8+ and CD8+ TEMRA cells reached a purity of at least 90%. V is clipped by 1 base and J by 4 bases, and the sequence between their germline boundaries is 8 bases long. The CDR3 contains 14 residues, cysteine and phenylalanine counted. The read is trimmed to its CDR3 DNA, 42 bases read in frame from base 1. From the germline V gene (reference sequence), CDR1 is SGHNT and CDR2 is YYREEE.

RNA was extracted using the RNeasy kit, and about 0.45 to 1 ug of the RNA was reverse transcribed with random hexamers. TCR beta CDR3 regions were amplified with the immunoSEQ multiplex PCR assay covering 54 Vbeta and 13 Jbeta segments. Bias from PCR amplification was corrected by using a synthetic template baseline for primer optimization and for computational correction. Per the original workflow: Reads were annotated to V, D and J genes according to IMGT and were analyzed with immunoSEQ Analyzer, with only productive sequences retained. Clonality was calculated as one minus the Shannon entropy normalized by log2 of the number of productive unique sequences. For each patient and control, public and private clones were evaluated among the 100 most prevalent clones. A clone was defined as Susac-specific if it was absent from the healthy and MS cohorts, from some 980 published viral clones and from other ImmuneACCESS disease sequences. The raw public reads went through TCRdb reprocessing: fastp at Q25, MiXCR clone calling, in-frame beta chains kept. CDR3 protein sequences are deduplicated, and each keeps its most common genes and DNA. In this record, the V and J calls reflect TCRdb's handling and not the investigators' own analysis. This sample is represented by about 190,000 distinct CDR3 sequences; about 93% of them were singletons. The top ten constitute approximately 0.1% of the sample.

This receptor was taken from a human donor in good health. Material: CD4+ T cells from PBMCs. The sequence joins TRBV5-4 to TRBJ1-4; the D gene lacks a confident call. The CDR3 protein sequence reads: CASSLPGDNEKLFF. In nucleotides, the sequence is TGTGCCAGCAGCTTGCCCGGGGATAATGAAAAACTGTTTTTT.